The rows below give T cell receptor beta chains drawn from one sample of a study of T cells after yellow fever vaccination. One entry per CDR3 protein results from TCRdb running MiXCR on the 5' RACE reads. The table lists roughly 500,000 distinct CDR3 sequences, approximately 21% of them singletons, with 14% in the top ten. The sample consisted of PBMCs, taken 15 days after the yellow fever booster vaccination. These TCRs come from a man younger than 40 who received the YFV17D yellow fever vaccine. CDR3s include the opening cysteine and the closing phenylalanine or tryptophan. D genes are given only for firm matches. The size entry is marked missing in some rows and otherwise reads once, few, many or a size class.

CDR3 length: 15
clone size: NA
V gene: TRBV7-8
D gene: NA
J gene: TRBJ2-3
CDR3 protein: CASSFWGLGADTQYF
CDR3 DNA: TGTGCCAGCAGCTTTTGGGGACTTGGTGCAGATACGCAGTATTTT

CDR3 length: 14
clone size: few
V gene: TRBV10-3
D gene: NA
J gene: TRBJ2-7
CDR3 protein: CAISESKGNYEQYF
CDR3 DNA: TGTGCCATCAGTGAGTCGAAGGGGAACTACGAGCAGTACTTC

CDR3 length: 16
clone size: few
V gene: TRBV28
D gene: NA
J gene: TRBJ2-5
CDR3 protein: CASSQNGGTPQETQYF
CDR3 DNA: TGTGCCAGCAGCCAGAATGGCGGGACCCCCCAAGAGACCCAGTACTTC

CDR3 length: 16
clone size: few
V gene: TRBV5-1
D gene: TRBD2
J gene: TRBJ2-2
CDR3 protein: CASSRGLAQNTGELFF
CDR3 DNA: TGCGCCAGCAGCCGAGGACTAGCGCAGAACACCGGGGAGCTGTTTTTT

CDR3 length: 15
clone size: NA
V gene: TRBV11-2
D gene: TRBD2
J gene: TRBJ2-7
CDR3 protein: CASSLVGTTSYEQYF
CDR3 DNA: TGTGCCAGCAGCTTAGTCGGGACTACCTCCTACGAGCAGTACTTC

CDR3 length: 13
clone size: NA
V gene: TRBV20-1
D gene: NA
J gene: TRBJ2-2
CDR3 protein: CSARVDTAGELFF
CDR3 DNA: TGCAGTGCTAGAGTGGACACCGCCGGGGAGCTGTTTTTT

CDR3 length: 19
clone size: NA
V gene: TRBV21-1
D gene: NA
J gene: TRBJ2-1
CDR3 protein: CASSNRAKSGRAVYNEQFF
CDR3 DNA: TGTGCCAGCAGCAATCGGGCGAAGAGCGGGAGGGCGGTGTACAATGAGCAGTTCTTC

CDR3 length: 12
clone size: NA
V gene: TRBV5-6
D gene: NA
J gene: TRBJ2-1
CDR3 protein: CASSSMLGEQFF
CDR3 DNA: TGTGCCAGCAGCTCGATGCTTGGTGAGCAGTTCTTC

CDR3 length: 15
clone size: NA
V gene: TRBV10-1
D gene: TRBD2
J gene: TRBJ2-3
CDR3 protein: CASSRTSGDTDTQYF
CDR3 DNA: TGCGCCAGCAGTAGGACTAGCGGGGACACAGATACGCAGTATTTT

CDR3 length: 12
clone size: few
V gene: TRBV5-1
D gene: NA
J gene: TRBJ1-1
CDR3 protein: CASSLVKGEAFF
CDR3 DNA: TGCGCCAGCAGCTTGGTTAAGGGAGAAGCTTTCTTT

CDR3 length: 16
clone size: NA
V gene: TRBV7-9
D gene: NA
J gene: TRBJ2-7
CDR3 protein: CASSPPGGLLSYEQYF
CDR3 DNA: TGTGCCAGCAGCCCCCCTGGGGGCTTACTCTCCTACGAGCAGTACTTC

CDR3 length: 15
clone size: few
V gene: TRBV29-1
D gene: NA
J gene: TRBJ2-5
CDR3 protein: CSVEVSAERQETQYF
CDR3 DNA: TGCAGCGTTGAAGTTAGCGCGGAGCGGCAAGAGACCCAGTACTTC

CDR3 length: 14
clone size: many
V gene: TRBV29-1
D gene: NA
J gene: TRBJ2-3
CDR3 protein: CSVQARGLTDTQYF
CDR3 DNA: TGCAGCGTCCAAGCGCGGGGACTCACAGATACGCAGTATTTT

CDR3 length: 14
clone size: few
V gene: TRBV7-9
D gene: NA
J gene: TRBJ2-2
CDR3 protein: CASSLQDLAGELFF
CDR3 DNA: TGTGCCAGCAGCTTACAGGACTTAGCCGGGGAGCTGTTTTTT

CDR3 length: 13
clone size: few
V gene: TRBV7-9
D gene: NA
J gene: TRBJ2-7
CDR3 protein: CASSHKEYYEQYF
CDR3 DNA: TGTGCCAGCAGCCACAAGGAGTACTACGAGCAGTACTTC

CDR3 length: 17
clone size: NA
V gene: TRBV20-1
D gene: TRBD2
J gene: TRBJ2-3
CDR3 protein: CSAWPGLAERVADTQYF
CDR3 DNA: TGCAGTGCTTGGCCGGGACTAGCGGAGAGAGTGGCAGATACGCAGTATTTT

CDR3 length: 15
clone size: few
V gene: TRBV5-1
D gene: TRBD1
J gene: TRBJ2-7
CDR3 protein: CASSPQTGDSGEQYF
CDR3 DNA: TGCGCCAGCAGCCCCCAGACAGGGGACTCAGGGGAGCAGTACTTC

CDR3 length: 19
clone size: NA
V gene: TRBV10-3
D gene: TRBD2
J gene: TRBJ2-7
CDR3 protein: CAITKSAGGSGTGGYEQYF
CDR3 DNA: TGTGCCATCACAAAATCAGCAGGCGGTTCCGGGACGGGAGGGTACGAGCAGTACTTC

CDR3 length: 13
clone size: NA
V gene: TRBV2
D gene: TRBD2
J gene: TRBJ2-7
CDR3 protein: CATPGLAGRGKYF
CDR3 DNA: TGTGCCACCCCGGGACTAGCGGGAAGGGGGAAGTACTTC

CDR3 length: 15
clone size: few
V gene: TRBV9
D gene: TRBD2
J gene: TRBJ2-3
CDR3 protein: CASSDTSGSRHTQYF
CDR3 DNA: TGTGCCAGCAGCGACACTAGCGGGAGTAGGCATACGCAGTATTTT

CDR3 length: 15
clone size: NA
V gene: TRBV4-3
D gene: NA
J gene: TRBJ1-6
CDR3 protein: CASSQAGTVNSPLHF
CDR3 DNA: TGCGCCAGCAGCCAAGCTGGGACGGTGAATTCACCCCTCCACTTT

CDR3 length: 17
clone size: few
V gene: TRBV6-2/TRBV6-3
D gene: TRBD2
J gene: TRBJ2-1
CDR3 protein: CASSYSPTSGDYNEQFF
CDR3 DNA: TGTGCCAGCAGTTACTCACCAACTAGCGGAGACTACAATGAGCAGTTCTTC